This TCR beta chain was documented in a study of early T cells in non-severe SARS-CoV-2 infection. The ends were cut back, 3 bases at V and 4 bases at J, with 14 bases in the middle. Germline-derived CDR1 and CDR2 are SGDLS and YYNGEE. The CDR3 totals 14 residues. In its sample, this clonotype was seen many times. TCRdb used MiXCR to reprocess the 5' RACE reads, holding one entry per CDR3 protein. The repertoire holds roughly 50,000 distinct CDR3 sequences, with around 8% as singletons. Sequencing was carried out using whole blood. The gene calls are TRBV9 and TRBJ2-7, with TRBD2 as a possible D gene (5 bases). This TCR came from an adult who was a healthcare worker with PCR-confirmed SARS-CoV-2 infection or an uninfected control (not recorded which). The DNA for the CDR3 is TGTGCCAGCAGCGGATCTGTTACGGGGTACGAGCAGTACTTC. This sequence encodes CASSGSVTGYEQYF.